Each of the 27 T cell receptor beta chains below was sequenced from the same sample in a study of a mutant IDH1 vaccine in newly diagnosed glioma. Assay: immunoSEQ multiplex PCR; the TCRdb copy retains only in-frame clones and omits some. This repertoire shows about 34,000 clones, 60% to 85% found once; its top ten account for approximately 9.4%. The time point denotes: baseline, week 1 (first vaccination visit). Described treatment: pre-vaccination baseline after standard-of-care therapy. This material consisted of peripheral blood mononuclear cells (PBMCs), taken from a glioma patient treated with radiotherapy, temozolomide or both. All receptors come from a man aged 50 to 59 with glioma. Some clones in this sample may be carry-over from other donors' samples.

The chain has TRBV6-5 and TRBJ1-1; D is ambiguous. The CDR3 is 15 residues long. Germline V lookup: CDR1 MNHEY, CDR2 SVGAGI. Trimming stripped 2 bases from V and 5 bases from J, with 15 bases between. CDR3 bases: TGTGCCAGCAGTTACAATACGAGGAGGAGAACTGAAGCTTTCTTT. Protein: CASSYNTRRRTEAFF.

The chain combines TRBV4-2 with TRBJ1-1, with D perhaps matching TRBD1 (5 bases). Germline values: CDR1 LGHNA, CDR2 YNFKEQ. This CDR3 comprises 15 residues. V lost 0 bases and J 3 bases, leaving 11 bases between the germline ends. The CDR3 nucleotides are TGTGCCAGCAGCCAAGAATGGGGAGGGGACACTGAAGCTTTCTTT. Translation gives CASSQEWGGDTEAFF.

This clone was detected a few times. A junction boundary mismatches the germline segment, possibly from a read error. This sequence joins TRBV7-7 and TRBJ2-1, with 7 bases that match TRBD2. This CDR3 is 13 amino acids long. Germline V gene data show CDR1 as SSHAT and CDR2 as FNYEAQ (reference sequence). CDR3 nucleotides: TGTGCTAGCAGCTTGGGGAGGGGAGATGAGCAGTTCTTC. Protein: CASSLGRGDEQFF.

The chain links TRBV6-1 to TRBJ1-5; D not certain. The CDR3 covers 13 residues. Germline-derived CDR1 and CDR2 are MNHNS and SASEGT. The V end was cut by 0 bases, the J end by 6 bases, with 6 bases between. CDR3 in DNA: TGTGCCAGCAGTGAAGCGCTCGGTCAGCCCCAGCATTTT. It encodes CASSEALGQPQHF.

The rearrangement links TRBV19 to TRBJ2-1, with D tentatively TRBD1 or TRBD2 (5 bases each). CDR1 and CDR2 (germline): LNHDA, SQIVND (reference sequence). The V end lost 6 bases, the J end lost 9 bases, and 12 bases lay between the germline ends. The CDR3 runs to 12 residues. CDR3 loop: CASSRGVSEQFF. The CDR3 nucleotides read TGTGCCAGTAGCAGAGGGGTGAGTGAGCAGTTCTTC.

This chain uses TRBV4-1 with TRBJ2-5, with D tentatively TRBD1 (6 bases). The germline CDR1 and CDR2 sequences are MGHRA and YSYEKL. Between the trimmed V and J ends, which lost 0 bases and 4 bases, there was a span of 12 bases. This CDR3 is built from 15 residues. The CDR3 is CASSQDPGHRETQYF. As DNA, the CDR3 is TGCGCCAGCAGCCAAGATCCGGGACATAGAGAGACCCAGTACTTC.

The chain carries TRBV28 and TRBJ1-2; D gene ambiguous. Germline V gene data show CDR1 as MDHEN and CDR2 as SYDVKM. V was cut by 6 bases and J by 8 bases, with 22 bases left in between. The CDR3 sequence is 15 residues long. The CDR3 nucleotides read TGTGCCAGCAGGGATGAACAGCTGATATCTAAGGGCTACACCTTC. It codes for CASRDEQLISKGYTF.

There are a few counts of this clone. The rearrangement uses TRBV7-2 and TRBJ1-1; TRBD1 might be the D (5 bases). Looked up from germline, CDR1 is SGHTA and CDR2 is FQGNSA. CDR3 length: 15 residues. V was shortened by 9 bases and J by 0 bases, with 17 bases between the two germline ends. The CDR3 DNA sequence: TGTGCCAGTCGCCTCCAGGGTAGTATGAACACTGAAGCTTTCTTT. Translation gives CASRLQGSMNTEAFF. Together with reference TRBV7-2 and TRBJ1-1, the CDR3 gives the full variable domain: GAGVSQSPSNKVTEKGKDVELRCDPISGHTALYWYRQSLGQGLEFLIYFQGNSAPDKSGLPSDRFSAERTGGSVSTLTIQRTQQEDSAVYLCASRLQGSMNTEAFFGQGTRLTVV.

The chain links TRBV19 to TRBJ1-3; TRBD1 matches at 7 bases. There are 15 residues in the CDR3. The germline V gene has CDR1 LNHDA and CDR2 SQIVND (reference sequence). V trimming: 6 bases; J trimming: 0 bases; junction bases outside the gene matches: 5. The CDR3: CASSLGTASGNTIYF. The CDR3 DNA reads as TGTGCCAGTAGCCTAGGGACAGCCTCTGGAAACACCATATATTTT.

The genes are TRBV7-2 and TRBJ2-3; perhaps TRBD2 as D (5 bases). Germline V gene data show CDR1 as SGHTA and CDR2 as FQGNSA. The CDR3 is 12 residues long. Trimming cost V 6 bases and J 3 bases, with 7 bases left between them. The CDR3 reads CASSTGTDTQYF. CDR3 bases: TGTGCCAGCAGTACGGGGACAGATACGCAGTATTTT.

This clone was recorded once. This chain joins TRBV7-8 and TRBJ2-1, with 9 positions matching TRBD2. The CDR3 totals 15 residues. Germline assignment: CDR1 SGHVS and CDR2 FQNEAQ. J lost 4 bases, V lost 3 bases, and 4 bases had no gene match. The CDR3 bases are TGTGCCAGCAGCTTTAGCGGGGGCCCATACAATGAGCAGTTCTTC. Translated: CASSFSGGPYNEQFF.

DNA of the CDR3: TGTGCCAGCAGCCCCCTCACAGGGGGAGATACGCAGTATTTT. It specifies CASSPLTGGDTQYF. This chain joins TRBV14 and TRBJ2-3; 8 positions match TRBD1. The CDR3 totals 14 residues. Looked up from germline, CDR1 is SGHDN and CDR2 is FVKESK. Trimming at V came to 4 bases and at J to 5 bases, leaving 5 bases not matched to a gene.

The gene calls are TRBV18 and TRBJ1-2; D ambiguous. This CDR3 contains 18 residues. V lost 5 bases and J lost 0, with 22 bases in between. Germline V CDR1 and CDR2: KGHSH, LQKENI. Here the CDR3 DNA reads TGTGCCAGCTCATATCTTCCCGTAAACTCATTGACTAACTATGGCTACACCTTC. This translates into CASSYLPVNSLTNYGYTF.

The gene calls are TRBV28 and TRBJ1-2; weak D call: TRBD1 (5 bases). Germline loops: CDR1 MDHEN, CDR2 SYDVKM. The CDR3 has 15 residues. V lost 1 base and J 2 bases, leaving 11 bases between the germline ends. The DNA for the CDR3 is TGTGCCAGCAGTTTATCTTCTTGGGGCAACTATGGCTACACCTTC. Translating gives CASSLSSWGNYGYTF.

V usage is TRBV5-4 and J usage is TRBJ2-5, with D possibly matching TRBD1 (6 bases). Per germline, CDR1 SGHNT and CDR2 YYREEE (reference sequence). This CDR3 is 13 amino acids long. Deletions cut 4 bases from V and 3 bases from J, with 10 bases between. The CDR3 sequence is CASSRRGKETQYF. The CDR3 nucleotides are TGTGCCAGCAGCCGAAGGGGGAAAGAGACCCAGTACTTC.

The chain has TRBV7-6 and TRBJ2-2; D gene ambiguous. The CDR3 spans 14 residues. Germline V lookup: CDR1 SGHVS, CDR2 FNYEAQ. Deletions cut 4 bases from V and 3 bases from J, with 9 bases between. The CDR3 loop is CASSWAEDTGELFF. The CDR3 DNA reads as TGTGCCAGCAGCTGGGCGGAAGACACCGGGGAGCTGTTTTTT.

This chain uses TRBV2 with TRBJ2-4; 9 bases align to TRBD2. This CDR3 is 16 amino acids long. The trim removed 3 bases at V and 6 bases at J, leaving 9 bases unmatched. Germline V gene sequence: CDR1 SNHLY, CDR2 FYNNEI. CDR3 in DNA: TGTGCCAGCAGTGACGGCGGGAGGGCCATAGGAAACATTCAGTACTTC. As protein: CASSDGGRAIGNIQYF.

The chain joins TRBV19 to TRBJ1-4; D unresolved. Per the germline V gene, CDR1 is LNHDA and CDR2 is SQIVND (reference sequence). The CDR3 runs 15 residues. V dropped 5 bases and J dropped 1 base, with 11 bases sitting between them. CDR3 in amino acids: CASSPSGRTNEKLFF. The CDR3 region has the DNA TGTGCCAGTAGTCCCTCCGGCAGAACTAATGAAAAACTGTTTTTT.

This clone was detected only once. CDR3 loop: CASSITGTAAYGYTF. The CDR3 DNA sequence: TGTGCCAGCAGCATAACCGGGACAGCCGCCTATGGCTACACCTTC. This chain joins TRBV11-2 and TRBJ1-2; TRBD1 aligns across 7 bases. This CDR3 spans 15 amino acids. V gave up 5 bases and J gave up 4 bases; unmatched junction bases: 10. Germline-derived CDR1 and CDR2 are SGHAT and FQNNGV.

V and J are TRBV7-9 and TRBJ2-3; unclear D gene. Trimming removed 3 bases from V and 1 base from J, with 14 bases in between. There are 16 residues in the CDR3. The germline gives CDR1 SEHNR, CDR2 FQNEAQ (reference sequence). The CDR3 here is CASSFALSVRTDTQYF. The DNA of the CDR3 is TGTGCCAGCAGCTTTGCCCTCAGCGTTCGCACAGATACGCAGTATTTT.

The chain carries TRBV5-1 and TRBJ2-3, with 10 bases matching TRBD2. The CDR3 sequence is 18 residues long. With 0 bases clipped from V and 5 bases from J, the junction kept 12 bases outside the gene matches. Per the germline V gene, CDR1 is SGHRS and CDR2 is YFSETQ. CDR3 sequence (DNA): TGCGCCAGCAGCTTGGGCAGGGAGCAGCGGGAGGGGGTAGATACGCAGTATTTT. It codes for CASSLGREQREGVDTQYF.

The genes are TRBV11-2 and TRBJ1-2; TRBD1 is a possible D gene (6 bases). CDR1 SGHAT and CDR2 FQNNGV come from the germline V gene. Trimming removed 1 base from V and 6 bases from J, with 9 bases in between. CDR3 length: 13 residues. The CDR3 DNA sequence: TGTGCCAGCAGCTTAGCGGGGGCGAATGGCTACACCTTC. Translation gives CASSLAGANGYTF.

This chain links TRBV11-2 with TRBJ1-1; possible D gene TRBD1, 6 bases. The CDR3 is 17 amino acids. CDR1 is SGHAT, CDR2 FQNNGV, per germline. V lost 7 bases and J 2 bases, leaving 23 bases between the germline ends. CDR3 sequence: CASTILTSGALNTEAFF. In nucleotides, the CDR3 is TGTGCCAGCACCATTCTAACCTCAGGGGCATTAAACACTGAAGCTTTCTTT.

J is TRBJ1-2 and V is TRBV6-4; 9 bases are shared with TRBD1. This CDR3 has 13 residues. CDR1 is MRHNA, CDR2 SNTAGT, per germline. Trimming cost V 0 bases and J 8 bases; bases outside gene matches: 1. DNA of the CDR3: TGTGCCAGCAGTGACTCCGGGACAGGGGGCTACACCTTC. It encodes CASSDSGTGGYTF.

V gene TRBV19 combines with J gene TRBJ1-1; no reliable D call. The germline CDR1 and CDR2 sequences are LNHDA and SQIVND (reference sequence). This CDR3 is 12 amino acids long. The ends were cut back, 8 bases at V and 7 bases at J, with 14 bases in the middle. The CDR3 region is CASGILGDEAFF. The CDR3 nucleotides read TGTGCCAGTGGGATCCTGGGAGATGAAGCTTTCTTT.

V gene TRBV7-2 combines with J gene TRBJ1-3; tentative D call: TRBD1 (6 bases). From germline, CDR1 is SGHTA and CDR2 FQGNSA. The CDR3 has 16 residues. V lost 5 bases to trimming and J lost 0 bases, with 14 bases between them. CDR3 in amino acids: CASSPPNRASGNTIYF. DNA of the CDR3: TGTGCCAGCAGCCCCCCAAACAGGGCCTCTGGAAACACCATATATTTT. The full variable domain, in which reference TRBV7-2 and TRBJ1-3 provide the parts outside the CDR3, is GAGVSQSPSNKVTEKGKDVELRCDPISGHTALYWYRQSLGQGLEFLIYFQGNSAPDKSGLPSDRFSAERTGGSVSTLTIQRTQQEDSAVYLCASSPPNRASGNTIYFGEGSWLTVV.

This chain connects TRBV6-5 to TRBJ1-1; no definite D call. Per the germline V gene, CDR1 is MNHEY and CDR2 is SVGAGI. This CDR3 is 14 amino acids long. V shed 7 bases and J shed 1 base, with 13 bases lying between them. In DNA, the CDR3 is TGTGCCAGCACCCAAGGACTGGAGAACACTGAAGCTTTCTTT. Amino acid sequence: CASTQGLENTEAFF.